Below are 29 T cell receptor beta chains sequenced from a single sample in a study of blood T cells in healthy people across ages. The authors ran a second PCR of about 7 to 11 cycles using a sample-barcoded 5' primer and a J-beta primer mix. TCRdb processed the 5' RACE reads anew with MiXCR; each CDR3 protein has one entry. The sample contains around 800,000 distinct CDR3 sequences, more than 40% of which appear only once. The sample consisted of blood. Every receptor here comes from a man aged 60 to 69 in good health.

This clonotype was recorded only once. V usage is TRBV15 and J usage is TRBJ2-5; D is unresolved. The closer fit of TRBJ2-7 to the DNA end suggests the J call may be wrong. The germline V gene has CDR1 LNHNV and CDR2 YYDKDF (reference sequence). The CDR3 consists of 14 residues. The CDR3 loop is CATSRGVDLDEQYF. The CDR3 DNA is TGTGCCACCAGCAGAGGGGTCGATTTGGACGAGCAGTACTTC.

This clonotype was observed a handful of times. The chain recombines TRBV5-5 with TRBJ2-7, with 10 bases aligning to TRBD1. Trimming took 4 bases from V and 7 from J; bases not matched to a gene: 14. CDR1 is SGHKS and CDR2 is YYEKEE in the germline V gene (reference sequence). This CDR3 spans 16 amino acids. CDR3 residues: CASSAGAGTGDREQYF. CDR3 nucleotide sequence: TGTGCCAGCAGCGCTGGGGCCGGGACAGGGGATCGGGAGCAGTACTTC.

This chain connects TRBV7-2 to TRBJ1-1, with 11 nucleotides matching TRBD1. V was pared by 0 bases and J by 11 bases, with 8 bases of the junction left unmatched. The CDR3 is 15 amino acids. In germline, CDR1 is SGHTA, CDR2 FQGNSA. CDR3 coding DNA: TGTGCCAGCAGCTTAGCGGTGGGACAGGGGGATCGGGCTTTCTTT. Translating gives CASSLAVGQGDRAFF.

This clonotype was observed many times. The chain combines TRBV12-3 or TRBV12-4 with TRBJ1-2, with 7 bases fitting TRBD1. The CDR3 is made up of 14 amino acids. Trimming at V came to 6 bases and at J to 6 bases, leaving 10 bases not matched to a gene. This CDR3 reads CASRQQGRVHGYTF. The CDR3 bases are TGTGCCAGCAGACAACAGGGGCGGGTCCATGGCTACACCTTC.

The chain joins TRBV7-2 to TRBJ2-4; 12 bases agree with TRBD1. Trimming took 5 bases from V and 9 from J; bases not matched to a gene: 17. From germline, CDR1 is SGHTA and CDR2 FQGNSA. The CDR3 length is 18 residues. DNA of the CDR3: TGTGCCAGCAGCCCGGGCACACAGGGACAGGGGGCGCGAGGCATTCAGTACTTC. Its translation is CASSPGTQGQGARGIQYF.

The chain recombines TRBV2 with TRBJ1-1, with 8 bases that match TRBD1. From germline, CDR1 is SNHLY and CDR2 FYNNEI. V shed 5 bases, J shed 7 bases, and the junction held 12 bases outside the gene matches. The CDR3 runs 15 residues. The CDR3 region is CASSPPTDRGGEAFF. The DNA for the CDR3 is TGTGCCAGCAGTCCTCCAACCGACAGGGGAGGTGAAGCTTTCTTT.

The rearrangement links TRBV27 to TRBJ2-5, with D perhaps TRBD2 (6 bases). Germline V CDR1 and CDR2: MNHEY, SMNVEV (reference sequence). This CDR3 is 18 amino acids long. The V end was cut by 4 bases, the J end by 0 bases, with 21 bases between. The DNA for the CDR3 is TGTGCCAGCAGTTCGGATTCCCGGGGACTGCTGTACCAAGAGACCCAGTACTTC. It is translated as CASSSDSRGLLYQETQYF.

About this clonotype itself: One base away lies a much larger clone, so this may be a sequencing read error. The chain carries TRBV3-1 and TRBJ2-7, with TRBD1 matching over 9 bases. This CDR3 region has 18 residues. The germline V gene has CDR1 LGHDT and CDR2 YNNKEL (reference sequence). Unmatched junction bases numbered 18, after V lost 4 bases and J lost 5 bases. The DNA of the CDR3 is TGTGCCAGCAGCCGGACAAGGGGTTGGGACAGGGCCTTCAACGAGCAGTACTTC. Residues: CASSRTRGWDRAFNEQYF.

The chain couples TRBV5-1 to TRBJ1-1, with 9 nucleotides matching TRBD1. The CDR3 runs 16 residues. Germline CDR1 is SGHRS and CDR2 is YFSETQ. The J segment lost 5 bases and the V segment lost 0 bases, leaving 8 bases of the junction unmatched. The CDR3 protein is CASSLAGTGTGTEAFF. The CDR3 DNA sequence: TGCGCCAGCAGCTTGGCCGGGACAGGGACGGGGACTGAAGCTTTCTTT.

The CDR3 spells CASSRGRGASTDTQYF. CDR3 sequence (DNA): TGTGCCAGCAGTCGGGGGCGGGGGGCTAGCACAGATACGCAGTATTTT. The chain uses TRBV2 and TRBJ2-3; 8 bases are a match to TRBD2. Germline loops: CDR1 SNHLY, CDR2 FYNNEI. The CDR3 is 16 residues long. V trimming: 5 bases; J trimming: 0 bases; junction bases outside the gene matches: 7.

The table lists this clonotype with a few counts. The chain employs TRBV6-1 and TRBJ2-3, with TRBD1 matching 7 bases. Germline assignment: CDR1 MNHNS and CDR2 SASEGT. With V trimmed by 5 bases and J by 6 bases, 14 bases remained unmatched. The CDR3 spans 16 residues. Here the CDR3 DNA reads TGTGCCAGCAGTTCGACAGGGATAGGTTGGTCGGATACGCAGTATTTT. Translated: CASSSTGIGWSDTQYF.

The chain carries TRBV9 and TRBJ1-1, with TRBD1 matching 9 bases. Unmatched junction bases numbered 9, after V lost 5 bases and J lost 4 bases. The CDR3 covers 15 residues. Germline loops: CDR1 SGDLS, CDR2 YYNGEE. As DNA, the CDR3 is TGTGCCAGCAGGGGAACCGGGACAGGGCTCACTGAAGCTTTCTTT. This sequence encodes CASRGTGTGLTEAFF.

This clonotype showed up just a few times. This chain connects TRBV6-1 to TRBJ1-1; 7 bases are shared with TRBD1. CDR1 is MNHNS, CDR2 SASEGT, per germline. The CDR3 spans 15 residues. Unmatched junction bases numbered 8, after V lost 3 bases and J lost 4 bases. CDR3 in amino acids: CASSDLTGRRTEAFF. The CDR3 DNA reads TGTGCCAGCAGTGACCTGACAGGGCGACGCACTGAAGCTTTCTTT.

This chain joins TRBV18 and TRBJ2-1; 10 bases map to TRBD2. This CDR3 is built from 17 residues. Germline CDR1 is KGHSH and CDR2 is LQKENI. With 6 bases clipped from V and 3 bases from J, the junction kept 11 bases outside the gene matches. In DNA, the CDR3 is TGTGCCAGCTCCCGACTCGGGGCTAGCGGGGGCTACAATGAGCAGTTCTTC. Its translation is CASSRLGASGGYNEQFF.

The V call is TRBV27, the J call TRBJ1-2, with D possibly matching TRBD1 (6 bases). This CDR3 has 15 amino acids. The V end lost 5 bases, the J end lost 1 base, and 14 bases lay between the germline ends. Germline V CDR1 and CDR2: MNHEY, SMNVEV (reference sequence). The CDR3 is CASSAGQYFNYGYTF. CDR3 bases: TGTGCCAGCAGTGCCGGACAGTATTTTAACTATGGCTACACCTTC.

V is TRBV4-1 and J is TRBJ2-7, with 9 positions matching TRBD2. The DNA matches TRBJ2-5 better at its end, which makes the J call doubtful. This CDR3 is 15 amino acids long. Germline V gene sequence: CDR1 MGHRA, CDR2 YSYEKL. CDR3 amino acids: CASSNPGLAEETQYF. The CDR3 coding sequence is TGCGCCAGCAGCAACCCGGGACTAGCAGAAGAGACCCAGTACTTC.

A single count supports this clonotype. V is TRBV2 and J is TRBJ1-2, with a possible D match to TRBD1 (5 bases). This CDR3 region has 18 residues. Germline V gives CDR1 SNHLY, CDR2 FYNNEI. The germline V and J ends were trimmed by 5 bases and 4 bases, with 26 bases remaining between them. The CDR3 loop reads CASSSRPTGLISGYGYTF. The CDR3, as DNA: TGTGCCAGCAGTTCTCGGCCCACAGGACTAATCTCGGGCTATGGCTACACCTTC.

CDR3 in DNA: TGTGCCAGCAGCCCTAGCGGGGGGGCGGGCCGAGAGACCCAGTACTTC. It is translated as CASSPSGGAGRETQYF. This chain connects TRBV7-2 to TRBJ2-5; 12 nucleotides agree with TRBD2. CDR3 length: 16 amino acids. Germline CDR1 SGHTA, CDR2 FQGNSA. V gave up 5 bases and J gave up 4 bases; unmatched junction bases: 8.

The table lists this clonotype with a few counts. This rearrangement joins TRBV7-2 to TRBJ2-1; the match to TRBD2 covers 12 bases. The length of the CDR3 is 19 residues. J gave up 0 bases and V 4 bases, and 10 bases lay outside the gene matches. The V gene's germline CDR1 is SGHTA and CDR2 FQGNSA. The CDR3: CASSSETSGGPSSYNEQFF. DNA for the CDR3: TGTGCCAGCAGCTCTGAGACTAGCGGGGGTCCGAGCTCCTACAATGAGCAGTTCTTC. The whole variable domain, remainder taken from reference TRBV7-2 and TRBJ2-1, is GAGVSQSPSNKVTEKGKDVELRCDPISGHTALYWYRQSLGQGLEFLIYFQGNSAPDKSGLPSDRFSAERTGGSVSTLTIQRTQQEDSAVYLCASSSETSGGPSSYNEQFFGPGTRLTVL.

This clonotype was seen a handful of times. This rearrangement joins TRBV5-6 to TRBJ2-1; TRBD1 is a possible D gene (5 bases). CDR3 length equals 15 residues. The V end was cut by 5 bases, the J end by 1 base, with 13 bases between. Germline assignment: CDR1 SGHDT and CDR2 YYEEEE. For the CDR3, the DNA is TGTGCCAGCAGTTCCTGGACATTGTCCTACAATGAGCAGTTCTTC. Its translation: CASSSWTLSYNEQFF.

Concerning this clonotype itself: An end of the junction does not agree with germline; a read error may underlie this. This chain links TRBV9 with TRBJ2-3; 8 bases map to TRBD2. The CDR3 runs to 16 residues. Germline V CDR1 and CDR2: SGDLS, YYNGEE. CDR3 sequence: CTSSVAGGGNTDTQYF. The CDR3 DNA follows: TGTACCAGCAGCGTAGCCGGCGGGGGGAACACAGATACGCAGTATTTT.

The chain uses TRBV7-2 and TRBJ1-2; the D gene is possibly TRBD1 (5 bases). This CDR3 has 14 amino acids. The V end was cut by 7 bases, the J end by 0 bases, with 12 bases between. In germline, CDR1 is SGHTA, CDR2 FQGNSA. The CDR3 here is CASTSRGSNYGYTF. DNA of the CDR3: TGTGCCAGCACCTCGAGGGGATCTAACTATGGCTACACCTTC.

Points on this clonotype: A read error may produce the germline difference seen at one junction end. V usage is TRBV10-3 and J usage is TRBJ2-3; 10 nucleotides agree with TRBD2. Per the germline V gene, CDR1 is ENHRY and CDR2 is SYGVKD. CDR3 length: 17 residues. The CDR3, as DNA: TGTGCCATCGGTGAGGGATGGCTAGCGGGGGTCGGAGATACGCAGTATTTT. The encoded protein is CAIGEGWLAGVGDTQYF.

V gene TRBV28 combines with J gene TRBJ2-1; 12 bases map to TRBD2. The CDR3 loop spans 16 amino acids. J was trimmed by 7 bases and V by 6 bases; bases with no gene match: 10. Germline values: CDR1 MDHEN, CDR2 SYDVKM. CDR3 sequence: CASRASGGVLGNEQFF. The CDR3 DNA sequence: TGTGCCAGCAGGGCTAGCGGGGGGGTCCTTGGTAATGAGCAGTTCTTC. Filled out from reference TRBV28 and TRBJ2-1, the complete variable domain reads DVKVTQSSRYLVKRTGEKVFLECVQDMDHENMFWYRQDPGLGLRLIYFSYDVKMKEKGDIPEGYSVSREKKERFSLILESASTNQTSMYLCASRASGGVLGNEQFFGPGTRLTVL.

This clonotype was recorded a few times. The V gene is TRBV14, the J gene TRBJ2-1, with 14 bases matching TRBD2. Germline CDR1 reads SGHDN; CDR2 reads FVKESK. V was pared by 1 base and J by 7 bases, with 9 bases of the junction left unmatched. This CDR3 comprises 18 residues. The CDR3 DNA sequence: TGTGCCAGCAGCCAAGGGCTGGGACTAGCGGGGGTCCTAAATGAGCAGTTCTTC. Translation gives CASSQGLGLAGVLNEQFF.

The chain links TRBV6-5 to TRBJ1-5, with D uncertain. CDR1 is MNHEY and CDR2 is SVGAGI in the germline V gene. V lost 0 bases and J lost 2, with 17 bases in between. This CDR3 has 18 residues. The CDR3 coding sequence is TGTGCCAGCAGTTACTCGAACCGACTCCAGTACGGCAATCAGCCCCAGCATTTT. This gives the protein CASSYSNRLQYGNQPQHF.

J is TRBJ1-1 and V is TRBV6-2 or TRBV6-3; D is uncertain. V gave up 6 bases and J gave up 3 bases, with 8 bases separating them. Germline V gives CDR1 MNHEY, CDR2 SVGEGT. The length of the CDR3 is 12 residues. The CDR3 coding sequence is TGTGCCAGCAGCCCTGGTTACACTGAAGCTTTCTTT. Encoded protein: CASSPGYTEAFF.

This clonotype has ten or more counts. CDR3 nucleotide sequence: TGTGCCAGCAGCTTGACTAGCGGGCCCTACGAGCAGTACTTC. It is translated as CASSLTSGPYEQYF. The chain carries TRBV7-2 and TRBJ2-7; 10 bases match TRBD2. CDR3 length equals 14 residues. The V segment lost 3 bases and the J segment 2 bases; nucleotides outside the gene matches: 1. Per germline, CDR1 SGHTA and CDR2 FQGNSA.

This clonotype appeared a few times. The V gene is TRBV12-3 or TRBV12-4, the J gene TRBJ2-7, with 8 bases that match TRBD2. The V and J ends lost 7 bases and 0 bases, in that order; junction bases with no gene match: 5. The CDR3 length is 14 residues. CDR3 amino acids: CASTRAGASYEQYF. CDR3 DNA sequence: TGTGCCAGCACGAGAGCGGGGGCCTCCTACGAGCAGTACTTC.